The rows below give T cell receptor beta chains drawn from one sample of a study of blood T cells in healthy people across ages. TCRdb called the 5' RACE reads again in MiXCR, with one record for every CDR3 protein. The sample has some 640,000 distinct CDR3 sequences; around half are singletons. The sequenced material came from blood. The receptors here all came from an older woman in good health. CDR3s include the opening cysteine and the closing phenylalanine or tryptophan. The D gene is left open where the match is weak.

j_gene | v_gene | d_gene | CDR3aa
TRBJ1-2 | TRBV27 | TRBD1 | CASQDRGQDGYTF
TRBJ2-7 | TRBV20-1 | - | CSAPRSGSHYEQYF
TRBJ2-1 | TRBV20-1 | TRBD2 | CSASPSGSREQFF
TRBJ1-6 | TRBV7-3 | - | CASSLTPNNSPLHF
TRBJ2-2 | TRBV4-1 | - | CASSQGDGTGELFF
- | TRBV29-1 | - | CSVEGQGIYNEQYF
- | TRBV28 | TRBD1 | CASNTPDRVGHEQYF
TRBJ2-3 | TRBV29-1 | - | CSVEIVASTDTQYF
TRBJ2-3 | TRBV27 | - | CASSLGGATLRTDTQYF
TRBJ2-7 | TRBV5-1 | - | CASSLRRPPTEQYF
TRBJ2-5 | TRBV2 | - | CASLLRTQETQYF
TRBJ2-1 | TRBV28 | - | CASSPFPAGVYNEQFF
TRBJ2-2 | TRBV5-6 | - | CASSLVRWPVTGELFF
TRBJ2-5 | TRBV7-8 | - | CASSLTRGGTQYF
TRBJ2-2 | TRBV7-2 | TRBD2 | CASSLLLAGIPTGELFF
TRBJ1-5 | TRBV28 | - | CASSLLRGNQPQHF
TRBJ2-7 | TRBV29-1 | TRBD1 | CSVADRSSYEQYF
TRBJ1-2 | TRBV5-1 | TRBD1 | CASSPGQGQGGYTF
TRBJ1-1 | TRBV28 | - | CACRQHTEAFF
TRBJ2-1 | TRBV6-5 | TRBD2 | CASSYSLRLASNEQFF
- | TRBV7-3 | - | CASSPTGVEQQDEQYF
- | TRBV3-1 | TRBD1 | CASSQDMGQLWTQYF
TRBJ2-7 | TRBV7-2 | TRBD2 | CASSNPRAGGYEQYF
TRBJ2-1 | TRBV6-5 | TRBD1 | CATQGQPYNEQFF
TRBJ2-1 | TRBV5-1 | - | CASSLDLGSAYNEQFF
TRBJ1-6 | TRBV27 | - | CASSFLGSSYNSPLHF
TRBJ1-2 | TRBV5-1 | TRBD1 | CASSLDDRGSGYTF
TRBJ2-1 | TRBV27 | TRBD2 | CASTTGTSGLNEQFF
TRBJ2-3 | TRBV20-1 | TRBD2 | CSASPTSGRATDTQYF
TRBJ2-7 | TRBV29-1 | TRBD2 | CSVDIAGDGYEQYF
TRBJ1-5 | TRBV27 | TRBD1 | CASSAGDRVPSSNQPQHF
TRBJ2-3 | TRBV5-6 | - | CASSLASYTQYF
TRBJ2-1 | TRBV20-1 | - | CRPRTGKDEQFF
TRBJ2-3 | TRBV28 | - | CASSLWGAGTDTQYF
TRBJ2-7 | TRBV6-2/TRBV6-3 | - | CASSFSWDSYEQYF
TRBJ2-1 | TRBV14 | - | CASSQVRYNEQFF
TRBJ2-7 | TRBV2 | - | CASSAQAIPYEQYF
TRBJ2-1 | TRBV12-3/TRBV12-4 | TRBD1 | CASSSPGTGKRNEQFF
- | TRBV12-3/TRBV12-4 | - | CASSLIGRGLRFSYNEQYF
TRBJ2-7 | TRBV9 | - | CASSVSSTSSYEQYF
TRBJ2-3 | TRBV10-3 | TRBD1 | CAIRLPGQGGTDTQYF
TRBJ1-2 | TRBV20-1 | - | CSARVLGNYGYTF
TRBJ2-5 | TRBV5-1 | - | CASSSEVGAMETQYF
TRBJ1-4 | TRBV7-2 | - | CASSPSQGGGEKLFF